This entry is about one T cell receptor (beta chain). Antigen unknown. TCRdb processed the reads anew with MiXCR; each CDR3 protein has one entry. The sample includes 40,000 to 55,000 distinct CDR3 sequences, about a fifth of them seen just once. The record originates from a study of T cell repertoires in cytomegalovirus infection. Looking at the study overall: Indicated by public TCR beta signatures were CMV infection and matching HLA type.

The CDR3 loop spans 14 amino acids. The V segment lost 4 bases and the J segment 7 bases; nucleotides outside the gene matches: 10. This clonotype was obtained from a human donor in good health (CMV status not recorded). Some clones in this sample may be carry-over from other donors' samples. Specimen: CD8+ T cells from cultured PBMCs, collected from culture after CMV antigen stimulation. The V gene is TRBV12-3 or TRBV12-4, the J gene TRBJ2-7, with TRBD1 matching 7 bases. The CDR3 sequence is CASSYTGEGDEQYF. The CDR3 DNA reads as TGTGCCAGCAGTTATACAGGGGAAGGCGATGAGCAGTACTTC.